The clone carrying this TCR beta chain was picked up one time. The sample originates from a study of radiation and T cells in renal cell carcinoma. Time point specified: blood 4 weeks post-SBRT, at nephrectomy. Treatment in this sample: 15 Gy SBRT to primary tumor, nephrectomy 4 weeks later. Nephrectomy followed 15 Gy stereotactic body radiation by 4 weeks. The CDR3 is made up of 15 amino acids. CDR1 and CDR2 (germline): SGHTA, FQGNSA. Trimming stripped 7 bases from V and 3 bases from J, with 15 bases between. Some clones are missing from TCRdb's copy, which holds only in-frame ones; the method was immunoSEQ multiplex PCR. This table holds fewer than 200,000 clones, about 88% found once.

The source was blood, collected from a patient whose treatment included radiotherapy and nephrectomy. The chain recombines TRBV7-2 with TRBJ1-4; a possible D gene is TRBD1 (6 bases). This sequence was found in a woman aged 45-59 years with renal cell carcinoma. The CDR3 region has the DNA TGTGCCAGCACCCTTCAGGGGTTGGCTAATGAAAAACTGTTTTTT. This encodes CASTLQGLANEKLFF.